Below are 30 T cell receptor beta chains sequenced from a single sample in a study of blood T cells in healthy people across ages (dated by TCRdb to between 2015 and 2016). The protocol used for the library was 5' RACE. TCRdb lists the instrument as Illumina HiSeq 2500. The second PCR ran for roughly 6 to 11 cycles and used a J-beta primer mix along with a sample-barcoded 5' primer. Through fastp at Q25 and MiXCR, TCRdb rebuilt clones from the public reads, retaining in-frame beta chains. Merged by CDR3 protein, the rows form single entries marked with the most common genes and DNA. The sample table shows about 670,000 distinct CDR3 sequences, and roughly half are seen once. Roughly 13% of the sample is held by the ten biggest clonotypes. Specimen: blood. These receptors were taken from a woman of 80 years or more in good health.

The chain carries TRBV12-5 and TRBJ2-7; 9 positions agree with TRBD1. The CDR3 has 12 residues. From germline, CDR1 is LGHNT and CDR2 FRNRAP. The chain's CDR3 is CGTGGSSYEQYF. The CDR3 DNA follows: TGTGGTACAGGGGGCTCATCCTACGAGCAGTACTTC.

The V gene is TRBV5-1, the J gene TRBJ2-3, with D possibly TRBD2 on 6 matching bases. The length of the CDR3 is 13 residues. In germline, CDR1 is SGHRS, CDR2 YFSETQ. V was pared by 4 bases and J by 5 bases, with 11 bases between. Here the CDR3 reads CASSRLERDTQYF. Here the CDR3 DNA reads TGCGCCAGCAGCCGACTAGAGAGAGATACGCAGTATTTT.

This clonotype was picked up a small number of times. This rearrangement joins TRBV24-1 to TRBJ2-3; 13 nucleotides align to TRBD2. V shed 3 bases and J 4 bases; nucleotides not matched to a gene: 9. This CDR3 is built from 18 residues. Per the germline V gene, CDR1 is KGHDR and CDR2 is SFDVKD. This CDR3 reads CATSDPGTSGKWADTQYF. The CDR3 nucleotides read TGTGCCACCAGTGATCCCGGGACTAGCGGGAAATGGGCAGATACGCAGTATTTT.

As to this clonotype: Given a much more abundant clone one base away, this may be a read error. CDR3 in amino acids: CASSYSRYDGIQYF. CDR3 nucleotide sequence: TGTGCCAGCAGTTACAGCCGCTATGATGGTATCCAGTACTTC. This chain links TRBV6-6 with TRBJ2-5; the D is unclear. V lost 2 bases, J lost 10 bases, and 17 bases lay in between. CDR3 size: 14 residues. Germline V gene sequence: CDR1 MNHNY, CDR2 SVGAGI (reference sequence).

The sample holds a few counts of this clonotype. The V call is TRBV4-2, the J call TRBJ1-1; 7 bases map to TRBD1. Germline-derived CDR1 and CDR2 are LGHNA and YNFKEQ. The J segment lost 0 bases and the V segment lost 4 bases, leaving 11 bases of the junction unmatched. This CDR3 has 17 amino acids. CDR3 amino acids: CASSPRFTGAMNTEAFF. CDR3 in DNA: TGTGCCAGCAGCCCTAGGTTCACAGGGGCGATGAACACTGAAGCTTTCTTT.

A remark on this clonotype: The germline gene is not matched at one end of the junction; a read error may be the cause. The chain employs TRBV10-3 and TRBJ1-4; D is undetermined. This CDR3 is built from 17 residues. In germline, CDR1 is ENHRY, CDR2 SYGVKD. The CDR3 loop reads CAISAKRTGIEDERLFF. The CDR3 DNA sequence: TGTGCCATCAGTGCAAAAAGAACGGGTATTGAGGATGAAAGACTGTTTTTT.

The chain recombines TRBV5-1 with TRBJ2-2; perhaps TRBD1 as D (5 bases). Germline CDR1 reads SGHRS; CDR2 reads YFSETQ. The CDR3 contains 15 residues. V was pared by 3 bases and J by 1 base, with 10 bases between. The CDR3 nucleotides are TGCGCCAGCAGCTCGTGGCAGGGGAACACCGGGGAGCTGTTTTTT. This codes for CASSSWQGNTGELFF.

There are many counts of this clonotype. The gene calls are TRBV7-9 and TRBJ2-7; D is unresolved. Germline V CDR1 and CDR2: SEHNR, FQNEAQ (reference sequence). The germline V and J ends were trimmed by 1 base and 1 base, with 11 bases remaining between them. The CDR3 runs 15 residues. CDR3 region: CASSLEAGESYEQYF. The CDR3 DNA is TGTGCCAGCAGCTTAGAGGCAGGAGAATCCTACGAGCAGTACTTC.

There are a few counts of this clonotype. Here the CDR3 reads CASSSGTSSEQFF. CDR3 nucleotide sequence: TGTGCCAGCAGCTCCGGGACTAGCAGTGAGCAGTTCTTC. The gene calls are TRBV28 and TRBJ2-1; TRBD2 matches at 9 bases. CDR3 size: 13 residues. Unmatched junction bases numbered 6, after V lost 6 bases and J lost 9 bases. Germline V gives CDR1 MDHEN, CDR2 SYDVKM.

The V call is TRBV6-5, the J call TRBJ2-7; D call uncertain. V gave up 5 bases and J gave up 2 bases, with 7 bases separating them. Germline-derived CDR1 and CDR2 are MNHEY and SVGAGI. This CDR3 is 12 amino acids long. The CDR3 here is CASSAHTYEQYF. For the CDR3, the DNA is TGTGCCAGCAGTGCCCACACCTACGAGCAGTACTTC.

Many counts were recorded for this clonotype. The chain employs TRBV20-1 and TRBJ2-7; D unresolved. The CDR3 extends over 11 amino acids. V was trimmed by 1 base and J by 6 bases, leaving 7 bases between them. The V gene's germline CDR1 is DFQATT and CDR2 SNEGSKA (reference sequence). CDR3 DNA sequence: TGCAGTGCTAGAGGATCCGGCGAGCAGTACTTC. Its protein product is CSARGSGEQYF.

On this clonotype itself: A read error may produce the germline difference seen at one junction end. This chain joins TRBV10-3 and TRBJ2-4; possibly TRBD2 for D (6 bases). The CDR3 has 16 residues. Germline V lookup: CDR1 ENHRY, CDR2 SYGVKD. CDR3 sequence (DNA): TGTGCCACCAGTGAGAGTCAGGGACTAGCCAAAAACATTCAGTACTTC. Translated, it gives CATSESQGLAKNIQYF.

This clonotype was counted between two and nine times. The chain has TRBV7-2 and TRBJ2-5, with a weak D call TRBD2 (5 bases). From germline, CDR1 is SGHTA and CDR2 FQGNSA. The CDR3 covers 16 residues. Between the trimmed V and J ends, which lost 5 bases and 0 bases, there was a span of 16 bases. CDR3 residues: CASSPSLGRDQETQYF. The CDR3 nucleotides read TGTGCCAGCAGCCCTAGCCTAGGGCGAGACCAAGAGACCCAGTACTTC.

This rearrangement joins TRBV29-1 to TRBJ2-4, with a tentative D call TRBD1 (5 bases). Gene TRBJ2-5 matches the end of the DNA better, so the J call may be wrong. CDR3 length equals 12 residues. The V gene's germline CDR1 is SQVTM and CDR2 ANQGSEA. This chain's CDR3 is CSVLQGSETQYF. The CDR3 nucleotides are TGCAGCGTTCTTCAGGGTTCAGAGACCCAGTACTTC.

The V and J genes are TRBV7-2 and TRBJ2-2; D uncertain. V shed 3 bases and J shed 2 bases, with 10 bases lying between them. CDR3 length equals 15 residues. The germline V gene encodes CDR1 SGHTA and CDR2 FQGNSA. This chain's CDR3 is CASSFYSLNTGELFF. The CDR3 DNA reads as TGTGCCAGCAGCTTCTACAGCCTCAACACCGGGGAGCTGTTTTTT. The complete variable domain, with remaining parts taken from reference TRBV7-2 and TRBJ2-2, reads GAGVSQSPSNKVTEKGKDVELRCDPISGHTALYWYRQSLGQGLEFLIYFQGNSAPDKSGLPSDRFSAERTGGSVSTLTIQRTQQEDSAVYLCASSFYSLNTGELFFGEGSRLTVL.

V is TRBV10-3 and J is TRBJ2-7; TRBD2 agrees at 7 bases. The CDR3 consists of 16 residues. Trimming at V came to 3 bases and at J to 0 bases, leaving 8 bases not matched to a gene. Germline V gene data show CDR1 as ENHRY and CDR2 as SYGVKD. Here the CDR3 DNA reads TGTGCCATCAGTGAATGGATGGGCGGGGGCTCCTACGAGCAGTACTTC. Translation gives CAISEWMGGGSYEQYF.

This clonotype was observed a few times. The rearrangement links TRBV20-1 to TRBJ2-3; D is unclear. Germline CDR1 is DFQATT and CDR2 is SNEGSKA (reference sequence). The CDR3 covers 14 residues. V was pared by 6 bases and J by 7 bases, with 20 bases between. The CDR3 bases are TGCAGTGCCGCGAAATCGACCTCCCCCCATACGCAGTATTTT. It is translated as CSAAKSTSPHTQYF.

The CDR3 loop reads CASRQGDGAKNIQYF. The CDR3 DNA follows: TGTGCCAGCAGACAGGGGGACGGGGCCAAAAACATTCAGTACTTC. The chain is built from TRBV27 and TRBJ2-4; 8 nucleotides align to TRBD1. The germline gives CDR1 MNHEY, CDR2 SMNVEV (reference sequence). V shed 6 bases, J shed 1 base, and the junction held 5 bases outside the gene matches. This CDR3 is built from 15 residues.

J is TRBJ1-1 and V is TRBV28, with 8 bases that match TRBD1. Per the germline V gene, CDR1 is MDHEN and CDR2 is SYDVKM. CDR3 size: 13 residues. The V and J ends lost 6 bases and 3 bases, in that order; junction bases with no gene match: 3. This CDR3 reads CASRHRGYTEAFF. The CDR3 nucleotides are TGTGCCAGCAGACACAGGGGGTACACTGAAGCTTTCTTT.

Comment on this clonotype: The junction does not match germline at one end; this may be a read error. V is TRBV20-1 and J is TRBJ2-1, with D unresolved. CDR3 length: 16 amino acids. The germline gives CDR1 DFQATT, CDR2 SNEGSKA (reference sequence). DNA of the CDR3: TGCAGTGCTCCCTCGGTCGGTGGGATCAATTACAACGAGCAGTTCTTC. Protein product: CSAPSVGGINYNEQFF.

This clonotype has only one observation. A much larger clonotype is one base distant, so this may be a read error. This chain joins TRBV20-1 and TRBJ1-4; the D gene is possibly TRBD1 (5 bases). Germline CDR1 is DFQATT and CDR2 is SNEGSKA (reference sequence). This CDR3 has 16 residues. The CDR3 spells CGATSSRGGLNEKLFF. CDR3 in DNA: TGCGGTGCTACCTCCTCCCGGGGGGGACTAAATGAAAAACTGTTTTTT.

This chain uses TRBV4-2 with TRBJ2-7; tentatively, D is TRBD1 (6 bases). Germline loops: CDR1 LGHNA, CDR2 YNFKEQ. V was trimmed by 4 bases and J by 2 bases, leaving 12 bases between them. CDR3 length: 14 amino acids. DNA for the CDR3: TGTGCCAGCAGCCCCCGGGACAAACCCTACGAGCAGTACTTC. Protein product: CASSPRDKPYEQYF.

The rearrangement joins TRBV12-3 or TRBV12-4 to TRBJ2-1; 11 positions agree with TRBD2. Germline trimming cut 4 bases from V and 2 bases from J; bases unmatched to any gene: 7. This CDR3 is 17 amino acids long. The CDR3 nucleotides are TGTGCCAGCAGTTCCCGGACTAGCGGGCCACCCTACAATGAGCAGTTCTTC. Translated, it gives CASSSRTSGPPYNEQFF.

This clonotype was observed many times. The genes are TRBV6-6 and TRBJ2-1; a possible D gene is TRBD2 (5 bases). This CDR3 is built from 17 residues. The germline CDR1 and CDR2 sequences are MNHNY and SVGAGI (reference sequence). V lost 6 bases to trimming and J lost 8 bases, with 26 bases between them. The CDR3 spells CASSPRKRPLRVDEQFF. The CDR3 DNA reads TGTGCCAGCAGCCCGAGGAAACGGCCCCTGAGGGTAGATGAGCAGTTCTTC.

The chain is built from TRBV10-3 and TRBJ2-2; 10 bases line up with TRBD2. The CDR3 runs 14 residues. Germline V gene lookup returns CDR1 ENHRY and CDR2 SYGVKD. V gave up 10 bases and J gave up 5 bases; unmatched junction bases: 7. Here the CDR3 reads CATLLAGETGELFF. The CDR3 DNA is TGTGCCACCCTCCTAGCGGGGGAAACCGGGGAGCTGTTTTTT.

This clonotype has more than one count but fewer than ten. The genes are TRBV20-1 and TRBJ2-3, with a weak D call TRBD2 (6 bases). With 0 bases removed from V and 0 bases from J, the gap between germline ends came to 10 bases. Germline-derived CDR1 and CDR2 are DFQATT and SNEGSKA (reference sequence). CDR3 size: 15 residues. The CDR3 reads CSARDEEGSTDTQYF. CDR3 in DNA: TGCAGTGCTAGAGATGAGGAGGGGAGCACAGATACGCAGTATTTT.

This clonotype came up a few times. This chain uses TRBV5-6 with TRBJ2-1, with a tentative D call TRBD2 (6 bases). V was trimmed by 1 base and J by 4 bases, leaving 18 bases between them. This CDR3 has 17 residues. The germline V gene has CDR1 SGHDT and CDR2 YYEEEE. The CDR3 protein is CASSLFQRTSGYNEQFF. The CDR3 nucleotides read TGTGCCAGCAGCTTGTTTCAGAGGACAAGCGGGTACAATGAGCAGTTCTTC. Drawing the rest from reference TRBV5-6 and TRBJ2-1, the complete variable domain is DAGVTQSPTHLIKTRGQQVTLRCSPKSGHDTVSWYQQALGQGPQFIFQYYEEEERQRGNFPDRFSGHQFPNYSSELNVNALLLGDSALYLCASSLFQRTSGYNEQFFGPGTRLTVL.

This clonotype turned up a few times. V is TRBV20-1 and J is TRBJ2-2; D perhaps matches TRBD1 (5 bases). This CDR3 region has 14 residues. CDR1 is DFQATT and CDR2 is SNEGSKA in the germline V gene (reference sequence). V dropped 2 bases and J dropped 2 bases, with 9 bases sitting between them. CDR3 protein: CSARPGQNTGELFF. The CDR3 DNA reads as TGCAGTGCTAGACCCGGACAAAACACCGGGGAGCTGTTTTTT.

This clonotype was detected many times. The V call is TRBV2, the J call TRBJ2-4; the match to TRBD1 covers 8 bases. V gave up 10 bases and J gave up 5 bases; unmatched junction bases: 7. Germline values: CDR1 SNHLY, CDR2 FYNNEI. This CDR3 is built from 13 residues. For the CDR3, the DNA is TGTGCCATCAGGACAGGGCATGAAAACATTCAGTACTTC. Amino acid sequence: CAIRTGHENIQYF.

Many counts were recorded for this clonotype. V is TRBV24-1 and J is TRBJ1-2; D gene unclear. The CDR3 contains 15 residues. V was clipped by 3 bases and J by 7 bases, with 17 bases between them. CDR1 and CDR2 from the germline V gene are KGHDR and SFDVKD. The CDR3 loop is CATSDAAAGLGGYTF. For the CDR3, the DNA is TGTGCCACCAGTGATGCCGCTGCAGGATTGGGTGGCTACACCTTC.